This T cell receptor (beta chain) was sequenced during a study of blood T cell repertoires in COVID-19. Study overall: From the United States, Italy and Spain came samples of acute and convalescent COVID-19.

Only a few counts were recorded for this clone. V lost 3 bases and J 2 bases, leaving 7 bases between the germline ends. This CDR3 has 13 amino acids. Assay used: immunoSEQ multiplex PCR; TCRdb lists only in-frame clones, some missing. The sample lists approximately 300,000 clones; around four fifths were seen once. This sequence joins TRBV12-3 or TRBV12-4 and TRBJ2-5, with unresolved D. The sequence came from a woman aged 45 to 65 with active or convalescent COVID-19. Source material: peripheral blood. CDR3 region: CASSLQFQETQYF. The CDR3 DNA is TGTGCCAGCAGTTTGCAGTTTCAAGAGACCCAGTACTTC.